This T cell receptor (beta chain) was identified during a study of T cell repertoires in cytomegalovirus infection. At the level of the study: Through public TCR beta signatures, both CMV infection and matching HLA type were indicated. Study-wide findings and caveats: Clonotype analysis showed dominance of the ex vivo response by HLA-C-restricted CMV-specific TCR beta clonotypes. Cumulative frequency of public TCR beta families picked out carriers of CMV plus the relevant HLA.

TCRdb reprocessed the reads with MiXCR, giving one entry per CDR3 protein. The table records fewer than 950,000 distinct CDR3 sequences, around a third of them present only once. V was trimmed by 3 bases and J by 6 bases, leaving 14 bases between them. Germline CDR1 and CDR2: MNHEY and SVGEGT. The CDR3 runs to 14 residues. With respect to this clonotype: Its specificity is unknown.

This receptor was obtained from a human donor in good health (CMV status not recorded). Some clones in this sample may be carry-over from other donors' samples. The gene calls are TRBV6-2 or TRBV6-3 and TRBJ1-1, with unresolved D. This material consisted of cultured CD8+ T cells from PBMCs, taken from culture after CMV antigen stimulation. CDR3 sequence reads: CASSYPFGVPEAFF. DNA of the CDR3: TGTGCCAGCAGTTATCCTTTCGGAGTCCCTGAAGCTTTCTTT.